Shown below are 29 T cell receptor beta chains from a single sample sequenced in a study of shared clonotypes between healthy human individuals. Measured with immunoSEQ multiplex PCR; TCRdb has only the in-frame clones, and not every one. The sample holds about 2,100,000 clones, more than 85% seen once. Terminally differentiated effector memory CD45RA+ cells were excluded by CCR7 positive selection of CD45RO-negative cells. Source material: naive CD8+ T cells from PBMCs. These receptors were collected from a young man in good health. Some clones in this sample may be carry-over from other donors' samples.

The chain carries TRBV21-1 and TRBJ2-5. TRBV21-1 is labeled a pseudogene. The CDR3 is 15 amino acids. CDR3 sequence: CASSKECRGRETQYF. The CDR3 bases are TGTGCCAGCAGCAAGGAGTGCCGGGGCCGAGAGACCCAGTACTTC.

The chain is built from TRBV6-1 and TRBJ2-7, with D maybe TRBD1 (6 bases). Trimming shortened V by 0 bases and J by 5 bases, and 17 bases separated the two germline ends. The CDR3 runs to 16 residues. CDR1 is MNHNS, CDR2 SASEGT, per germline. The CDR3 DNA follows: TGTGCCAGCAGTGAAGCGAATCACAGGGTATGGCACGAGCAGTACTTC. Amino acids: CASSEANHRVWHEQYF.

The genes are TRBV5-8 and TRBJ2-2, with D maybe TRBD1 (6 bases). The CDR3 covers 14 residues. V lost 4 bases and J 4 bases, leaving 11 bases between the germline ends. Germline values: CDR1 SGHTS, CDR2 YDEGEE. The CDR3 sequence: CASSVEGGTGELFF. As DNA, the CDR3 is TGTGCCAGCAGCGTGGAAGGGGGCACCGGGGAGCTGTTTTTT.

V is TRBV6-6 and J is TRBJ2-3; perhaps TRBD2 as D (5 bases). Germline V lookup: CDR1 MNHNY, CDR2 SVGAGI (reference sequence). The CDR3 length is 13 residues. The germline V and J ends were trimmed by 7 bases and 1 base, with 9 bases remaining between them. The CDR3, as DNA: TGTGCCAGCACCGGGGATCGCACAGATACGCAGTATTTT. Encoded protein: CASTGDRTDTQYF.

To note about this clone: Distinct nucleotide sequences in the sample also encode this CDR3. The chain uses TRBV6-5 and TRBJ2-7, with 10 bases aligning to TRBD1. CDR1 and CDR2 (germline): MNHEY, SVGAGI. This CDR3 is built from 15 residues. Trimming at V came to 5 bases and at J to 2 bases, leaving 6 bases not matched to a gene. The DNA of the CDR3 is TGTGCCAGCAGTCCGCGGACAGGGGGAGCCTACGAGCAGTACTTC. Translation: CASSPRTGGAYEQYF.

The chain joins TRBV9 to TRBJ1-4; D may be TRBD1 (5 bases). Looked up from germline, CDR1 is SGDLS and CDR2 is YYNGEE. This CDR3 is built from 16 residues. Trimming took off 3 bases at V and 4 bases at J, with 16 bases between the two ends. The CDR3 DNA sequence: TGTGCCAGCAGCGCGGGGGGGAACAGGTTTAATGAAAAACTGTTTTTT. Translated: CASSAGGNRFNEKLFF.

V is TRBV19 and J is TRBJ1-1, with a weak D call TRBD1 (5 bases). The V and J ends lost 4 bases and 1 base respectively, with 16 bases between them. CDR1 and CDR2 (germline): LNHDA, SQIVND (reference sequence). The length of the CDR3 is 16 residues. The CDR3 DNA reads as TGTGCCAGTAGTACCCGAAGGGCGGGGCCGAACACTGAAGCTTTCTTT. It codes for CASSTRRAGPNTEAFF.

J is TRBJ1-2 and V is TRBV30; 7 nucleotides agree with TRBD1. With V trimmed by 7 bases and J by 4 bases, 9 bases remained unmatched. Germline CDR1 GTSNPN, CDR2 SVGIG (reference sequence). CDR3 length: 13 amino acids. The CDR3 loop reads CALMEQGSYGYTF. The DNA for the CDR3 is TGTGCCTTGATGGAACAGGGGAGCTATGGCTACACCTTC.

V and J are TRBV4-3 and TRBJ2-3, with D possibly being TRBD1 (6 bases). CDR1 is LGHNA and CDR2 is YSLEER in the germline V gene. This CDR3 contains 16 residues. Trimming shortened V by 1 base and J by 2 bases, and 13 bases separated the two germline ends. The DNA for the CDR3 is TGCGCCAGCAGCCAAGTCAGGGGATCCCACACAGATACGCAGTATTTT. Translating it yields CASSQVRGSHTDTQYF.

CDR3: CASSLSLAGNIQYF. The CDR3 coding sequence is TGTGCCAGCAGTTTAAGTCTAGCGGGAAACATTCAGTACTTC. The chain carries TRBV27 and TRBJ2-4; 8 nucleotides align to TRBD2. J gave up 6 bases and V 2 bases, and 3 bases lay outside the gene matches. Germline CDR1 and CDR2: MNHEY and SMNVEV (reference sequence). CDR3 size: 14 residues.

This clone was picked up one time. The chain joins TRBV11-2 to TRBJ2-7; 8 nucleotides agree with TRBD2. V was clipped by 2 bases and J by 6 bases; unmatched bases: 12. The CDR3 sequence is 16 residues long. Germline loops: CDR1 SGHAT, CDR2 FQNNGV. In nucleotides, the CDR3 is TGTGCCAGCAGCTTATTGGGCGTTAGCGGGACCGGCGAGCAGTACTTC. It translates to CASSLLGVSGTGEQYF.

J is TRBJ1-5 and V is TRBV28; 9 bases fit TRBD1. Per germline, CDR1 MDHEN and CDR2 SYDVKM. V lost 4 bases to trimming and J lost 6 bases; unmatched junction nucleotides: 7. The CDR3 totals 15 residues. CDR3 amino acids: CASSSEGQGLQPQHF. CDR3 nucleotide sequence: TGTGCCAGCAGTTCCGAAGGACAGGGGCTTCAGCCCCAGCATTTT. The full variable domain, in which reference TRBV28 and TRBJ1-5 provide the parts outside the CDR3, is DVKVTQSSRYLVKRTGEKVFLECVQDMDHENMFWYRQDPGLGLRLIYFSYDVKMKEKGDIPEGYSVSREKKERFSLILESASTNQTSMYLCASSSEGQGLQPQHFGDGTRLSIL.

This chain uses TRBV16 with TRBJ2-4, with D unresolved. The CDR3 has 13 amino acids. Trimming took 0 bases from V and 3 from J, leaving 3 bases between them. Germline CDR1 and CDR2: KGHSY and FQNENV. CDR3 nucleotides: TGTGCCAGCAGCCAATCCTTCAAAAACATTCAGTACTTC. Translated: CASSQSFKNIQYF. Together with reference TRBV16 and TRBJ2-4, the CDR3 gives the full variable domain: GEEVAQTPKHLVRGEGQKAKLYCAPIKGHSYVFWYQQVLKNEFKFLISFQNENVFDETGMPKERFSAKCLPNSPCSLEIQATKLEDSAVYFCASSQSFKNIQYFGAGTRLSVL.

The V gene is TRBV27, the J gene TRBJ2-7; the match to TRBD1 covers 9 bases. The CDR3 has 15 residues. Germline lookup yields CDR1 MNHEY and CDR2 SMNVEV (reference sequence). Trimming cost V 4 bases and J 2 bases; bases outside gene matches: 6. This CDR3 is CASSSRDRATYEQYF. Written as DNA, the CDR3 is TGTGCCAGCAGTTCCAGGGACAGGGCAACCTACGAGCAGTACTTC.

J is TRBJ1-1 and V is TRBV5-6; D is uncertain. The CDR3 is 13 amino acids. Per germline, CDR1 SGHDT and CDR2 YYEEEE. Trimming pared 2 bases from V and 1 base from J, leaving 6 bases between. The CDR3: CASSFGRNTEAFF. The DNA of the CDR3 is TGTGCCAGCAGCTTCGGACGGAACACTGAAGCTTTCTTT. Full variable domain (remainder filled in from reference TRBV5-6 and TRBJ1-1): DAGVTQSPTHLIKTRGQQVTLRCSPKSGHDTVSWYQQALGQGPQFIFQYYEEEERQRGNFPDRFSGHQFPNYSSELNVNALLLGDSALYLCASSFGRNTEAFFGQGTRLTVV.

In the case of this clone: The same CDR3 is also encoded by other DNA sequences in this sample. This chain uses TRBV9 with TRBJ1-3, with a possible D match to TRBD1 (5 bases). V lost 0 bases to trimming and J lost 4 bases, with 8 bases between them. Germline values: CDR1 SGDLS, CDR2 YYNGEE. The CDR3 sequence is 14 residues long. CDR3 nucleotide sequence: TGTGCCAGCAGCGTAGGGGGGACCGGAAACACCATATATTTT. As protein: CASSVGGTGNTIYF.

The chain has TRBV6-6 and TRBJ2-3, with D perhaps matching TRBD2 (6 bases). Germline CDR1 MNHNY, CDR2 SVGAGI (reference sequence). V was shortened by 2 bases and J by 4 bases, with 16 bases between the two germline ends. The CDR3 consists of 16 residues. DNA of the CDR3: TGTGCCAGCAGTTACGGGAGGCGCCCTCCCGCAGATACGCAGTATTTT. Encoded protein: CASSYGRRPPADTQYF.

The chain carries TRBV7-9 and TRBJ1-5, with unresolved D. This CDR3 is 15 amino acids long. CDR1 SEHNR and CDR2 FQNEAQ come from the germline V gene (reference sequence). With 1 base removed from V and 3 bases from J, the gap between germline ends came to 10 bases. CDR3 coding DNA: TGTGCCAGCAGCTTAGAGGGCAGGACCAATCAGCCCCAGCATTTT. Protein sequence: CASSLEGRTNQPQHF.

The chain couples TRBV4-1 to TRBJ1-4; a weak D match, TRBD1 (6 bases). The germline V gene has CDR1 MGHRA and CDR2 YSYEKL. Trimming took off 2 bases at V and 8 bases at J, with 18 bases between the two ends. The CDR3 is 16 amino acids. The CDR3 here is CASSQRRGDIGEKLFF. CDR3 coding DNA: TGCGCCAGCAGCCAAAGAAGGGGGGACATTGGCGAAAAACTGTTTTTT.

The table lists this clone with a count of one. The V gene is TRBV15, the J gene TRBJ2-3; D is unresolved. The ends were cut back, 8 bases at V and 0 bases at J, with 15 bases in the middle. There are 15 residues in the CDR3. Germline-derived CDR1 and CDR2 are LNHNV and YYDKDF (reference sequence). The CDR3 DNA is TGTGCCACCGGAGTACGTGCGACAAGCACAGATACGCAGTATTTT. It is translated as CATGVRATSTDTQYF.

The CDR3 sequence: CASSQNQGAGNTIYF. The CDR3 DNA reads as TGCGCCAGCAGCCAAAACCAGGGGGCTGGAAACACCATATATTTT. The gene calls are TRBV4-1 and TRBJ1-3; TRBD1 matches 7 bases. Germline assignment: CDR1 MGHRA and CDR2 YSYEKL. The CDR3 extends over 15 amino acids. V was clipped by 2 bases and J by 2 bases; unmatched bases: 3.

This clone was found once. The chain employs TRBV28 and TRBJ2-3; D gene unclear. V gave up 6 bases and J gave up 12 bases, with 19 bases separating them. Germline V gives CDR1 MDHEN, CDR2 SYDVKM. The CDR3 consists of 13 residues. The chain's CDR3 is CASSKPEARTQYF. The CDR3 DNA follows: TGTGCCAGCAGCAAACCTGAGGCCCGCACACAGTATTTT.

The chain employs TRBV4-1 and TRBJ2-7; D may correspond to TRBD1 or TRBD2 (5 bases each). Trimming removed 0 bases from V and 3 bases from J, with 12 bases in between. There are 15 residues in the CDR3. CDR1 MGHRA and CDR2 YSYEKL come from the germline V gene. Written as DNA, the CDR3 is TGCGCCAGCAGCCAAGATACTGCAGGGAGCTACGAGCAGTACTTC. Its protein is CASSQDTAGSYEQYF.

The J gene is TRBJ2-5, the V gene TRBV28; perhaps TRBD2 as D (5 bases). V lost 4 bases to trimming and J lost 3 bases, with 21 bases between them. The V gene's germline CDR1 is MDHEN and CDR2 SYDVKM. The CDR3 totals 17 residues. The CDR3 protein is CASSSRAAGAPEETQYF. The CDR3 DNA reads TGTGCCAGCAGTTCGCGAGCGGCCGGAGCGCCTGAAGAGACCCAGTACTTC.

Regarding this clone: A junction end diverges from the germline sequence, so it may reflect a read error. The same CDR3 arises from other DNA sequences in this sample as well. The rearrangement uses TRBV9 and TRBJ2-5; 10 bases align to TRBD1. CDR3 length: 15 amino acids. From germline, CDR1 is SGDLS and CDR2 YYNGEE. The CDR3, as DNA: TGTGCCAGCAGTGTAGCGGGACAGGGGCAAGAGACCCAGTACTTC. This translates into CASSVAGQGQETQYF. Full variable domain (remainder filled in from reference TRBV9 and TRBJ2-5): DSGVTQTPKHLITATGQRVTLRCSPRSGDLSVYWYQQSLDQGLQFLIQYYNGEERAKGNILERFSAQQFPDLHSELNLSSLELGDSALYFCASSVAGQGQETQYFGPGTRLLVL.

The CDR3 sequence is CSVEDYEQFF. The DNA of the CDR3 is TGCAGCGTTGAAGACTATGAGCAGTTCTTC. The chain links TRBV29-1 to TRBJ2-1; D is ambiguous. Looked up from germline, CDR1 is SQVTM and CDR2 is ANQGSEA. V was shortened by 0 bases and J by 8 bases, with 2 bases between the two germline ends. The CDR3 has 10 residues.

The rearrangement joins TRBV2 to TRBJ2-5; D not resolved. The CDR3 spans 18 residues. V was pared by 6 bases and J by 6 bases, with 29 bases between. CDR1 and CDR2 (germline): SNHLY, FYNNEI. The CDR3 coding sequence is TGTGCCAGCAGCACTCACCCCACTGGGTCCGCCCTTTTCCAGACCCAGTACTTC. This gives the protein CASSTHPTGSALFQTQYF. Using reference TRBV2 and TRBJ2-5 for the parts outside the CDR3, the full variable domain is EPEVTQTPSHQVTQMGQEVILRCVPISNHLYFYWYRQILGQKVEFLVSFYNNEISEKSEIFDDQFSVERPDGSNFTLKIRSTKLEDSAMYFCASSTHPTGSALFQTQYFGPGTRLLVL.

The CDR3 coding sequence is TGTGCCAGCAGCGCCGGGGAGACCCAGTACTTC. Its protein is CASSAGETQYF. The rearrangement uses TRBV28 and TRBJ2-5; D is unresolved. V dropped 6 bases and J dropped 5 bases, with 7 bases sitting between them. The CDR3 has 11 residues. Germline V gene sequence: CDR1 MDHEN, CDR2 SYDVKM.

This clone was detected once. This sequence joins TRBV30 and TRBJ1-2, with TRBD1 as a possible D gene (5 bases). This CDR3 has 13 amino acids. CDR1 is GTSNPN and CDR2 is SVGIG in the germline V gene (reference sequence). The V and J ends lost 1 base and 6 bases respectively, with 12 bases between them. The CDR3, as DNA: TGTGCCTGGAGTGCCCAGGGCGGCGATGGCTACACCTTC. As protein: CAWSAQGGDGYTF.